These 12 T cell receptor beta chains came from one sample sequenced in a study of blood T cell repertoires in COVID-19. TCRdb's copy holds only in-frame clones and misses some; the assay was immunoSEQ multiplex PCR. The sample lists tens of thousands of clones; over 70% were seen once. Specimen: peripheral blood. These receptors all come from a human donor in a cohort sampled during active COVID-19.

This sequence joins TRBV3-1 (or the pseudogene TRBV3-2) and TRBJ1-6, with D possibly being TRBD1 (5 bases). Per germline, CDR1 LGHDT and CDR2 YNNKEL (reference sequence). CDR3 length: 15 amino acids. V was clipped by 7 bases and J by 4 bases, with 14 bases between them. The DNA of the CDR3 is TGTGCCAGCATCGATAGAGCAGGGTATAATTCACCCCTCCACTTT. Protein product: CASIDRAGYNSPLHF.

The chain couples TRBV7-2 to TRBJ2-1, with D perhaps TRBD1 (5 bases). This CDR3 comprises 15 residues. V was clipped by 3 bases and J by 7 bases, with 16 bases between them. From germline, CDR1 is SGHTA and CDR2 FQGNSA. The CDR3 loop is CASSLAQGSVNEQFF. CDR3 coding DNA: TGTGCCAGCAGCTTGGCGCAGGGATCTGTGAATGAGCAGTTCTTC. The variable domain in full, completed from reference TRBV7-2 and TRBJ2-1, reads GAGVSQSPSNKVTEKGKDVELRCDPISGHTALYWYRQSLGQGLEFLIYFQGNSAPDKSGLPSDRFSAERTGGSVSTLTIQRTQQEDSAVYLCASSLAQGSVNEQFFGPGTRLTVL.

This chain uses TRBV6-5 with TRBJ1-5; D uncertain. Trimming pared 6 bases from V and 2 bases from J, leaving 14 bases between. The germline CDR1 and CDR2 sequences are MNHEY and SVGAGI. The CDR3 runs 15 residues. CDR3 loop: CASSLIPGGNQPQHF. The CDR3 DNA follows: TGTGCCAGCAGCTTAATCCCCGGGGGCAATCAGCCCCAGCATTTT.

The chain couples TRBV28 to TRBJ2-5, with 7 bases lining up with TRBD1. The CDR3 is 16 amino acids. Trimming at V came to 7 bases and at J to 2 bases, leaving 13 bases not matched to a gene. Germline V gene data show CDR1 as MDHEN and CDR2 as SYDVKM. CDR3 bases: TGTGCCAGCAAGGACCGTCTGGGCAGGGGGCAAGAGACCCAGTACTTC. As protein: CASKDRLGRGQETQYF.

The rearrangement links TRBV24-1 to TRBJ2-6; D perhaps matches TRBD1 (7 bases). In germline, CDR1 is KGHDR, CDR2 SFDVKD. V was trimmed by 5 bases and J by 1 base, leaving 23 bases between them. The length of the CDR3 is 20 residues. CDR3 region: CATSAAGRRQGKSGANVLTF. The DNA for the CDR3 is TGTGCCACCAGTGCCGCAGGGAGGAGACAGGGAAAGTCTGGGGCCAACGTCCTGACTTTC.

This clone is a singleton in its sample. The V and J genes are TRBV7-2 and TRBJ2-3; no definite D call. The CDR3 covers 13 residues. Germline loops: CDR1 SGHTA, CDR2 FQGNSA. The V gene lost 6 bases and the J gene lost 1 base, with 8 bases spanning the gap. The CDR3 nucleotides are TGTGCCAGCAGTAAAACTGGCACAGATACGCAGTATTTT. This codes for CASSKTGTDTQYF.

This clone occurred once. This chain uses TRBV27 with TRBJ1-1; 10 bases align to TRBD1. Trimming cost V 2 bases and J 11 bases; bases outside gene matches: 5. Germline loops: CDR1 MNHEY, CDR2 SMNVEV (reference sequence). The CDR3 is made up of 13 amino acids. In DNA, the CDR3 is TGTGCCAGCAGTTTACGGACAGGGGGGCATGCTTTCTTT. Protein: CASSLRTGGHAFF.

The chain uses TRBV6-5 and TRBJ2-5; 7 bases match TRBD1. The germline CDR1 and CDR2 sequences are MNHEY and SVGAGI. This CDR3 spans 15 amino acids. V was pared by 6 bases and J by 4 bases, with 11 bases of the junction left unmatched. DNA for the CDR3: TGTGCCAGCAGACCTAAGAAGACAGGGATAGAGACCCAGTACTTC. Its protein is CASRPKKTGIETQYF.

This CDR3 reads CASSSILGGSYGYTF. Here the CDR3 DNA reads TGTGCCAGCAGCAGCATTTTGGGAGGGAGCTATGGCTACACCTTC. The chain carries TRBV3-1 (or the pseudogene TRBV3-2) and TRBJ1-2; no reliable D call. Trimming took off 5 bases at V and 4 bases at J, with 17 bases between the two ends. The CDR3 loop spans 15 amino acids. Germline CDR1 and CDR2: LGHDT and YNNKEL (reference sequence).

In its sample, this clone was seen a few times. This rearrangement joins TRBV7-9 to TRBJ1-2; TRBD1 aligns across 11 bases. The V segment lost 6 bases and the J segment 7 bases; nucleotides outside the gene matches: 7. CDR3 length: 14 residues. Looked up from germline, CDR1 is SEHNR and CDR2 is FQNEAQ (reference sequence). The CDR3 spells CASSWGQGGSGYTF. Here the CDR3 DNA reads TGTGCCAGCAGTTGGGGACAGGGGGGTAGTGGCTACACCTTC.

The chain employs TRBV10-1 and TRBJ2-5; D is uncertain. The germline V and J ends were trimmed by 5 bases and 2 bases, with 9 bases remaining between them. Germline V lookup: CDR1 WNHNN, CDR2 SYGVQD (reference sequence). This CDR3 has 13 amino acids. The CDR3 loop is CASSSGPQETQYF. In nucleotides, the CDR3 is TGCGCCAGCAGTTCCGGTCCTCAAGAGACCCAGTACTTC.

The chain has TRBV28 and TRBJ1-6, with 9 bases matching TRBD1. CDR3 size: 16 residues. Losses at the gene ends were 7 bases for V and 3 bases for J; bases not matched to a gene: 7. Germline V gives CDR1 MDHEN, CDR2 SYDVKM. CDR3 bases: TGTGCCAGCATAACGGGACAGGGCATCTATAATTCACCCCTCCACTTT. Protein: CASITGQGIYNSPLHF.